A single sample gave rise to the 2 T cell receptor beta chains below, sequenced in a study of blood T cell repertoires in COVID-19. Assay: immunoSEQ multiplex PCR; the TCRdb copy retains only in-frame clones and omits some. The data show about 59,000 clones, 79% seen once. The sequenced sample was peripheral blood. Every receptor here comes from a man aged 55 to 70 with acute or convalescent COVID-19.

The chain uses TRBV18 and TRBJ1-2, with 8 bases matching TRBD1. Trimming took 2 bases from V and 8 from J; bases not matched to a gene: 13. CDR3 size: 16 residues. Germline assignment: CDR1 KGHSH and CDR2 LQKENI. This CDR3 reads CASSPEQGVTSLGYTF. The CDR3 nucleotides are TGTGCCAGCTCACCAGAACAGGGGGTTACTTCCCTCGGCTACACCTTC.

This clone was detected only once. The CDR3, as DNA: TGCGCCAGCAGTGACTCGGGACAGTGGGAAGCTTCGGACTATGGCTACACCTTC. Its translation: CASSDSGQWEASDYGYTF. The V gene is TRBV10-2, the J gene TRBJ1-2; 7 nucleotides match TRBD1. The CDR3 is 18 residues long. The germline CDR1 and CDR2 sequences are WSHSY and SAAADI. J lost 3 bases, V lost 3 bases, and 16 bases had no gene match.